The 4 T cell receptor beta chains in this list originate from one sample, sequenced in a study of cytomegalovirus exposure and HLA in healthy donors. Both 60 Vbeta primers and 13 Jbeta primers went into the PCR. Using immunoSEQ multiplex PCR, the repertoire was profiled, and TCRdb retains in-frame clones only, with some absent. In the table there are 140,000 to 150,000 clones, over 65% of which are singletons. The sample was PBMCs. The receptors originated from a middle-aged man in good health and CMV-seropositive.

The rearrangement uses TRBV4-1 and TRBJ2-1, with D possibly matching TRBD2 (6 bases). From germline, CDR1 is MGHRA and CDR2 YSYEKL. The CDR3 is 15 amino acids. V was shortened by 4 bases and J by 7 bases, with 17 bases between the two germline ends. This CDR3 reads CASSLAGGRPNEQFF. Here the CDR3 DNA reads TGCGCCAGCAGCCTCGCCGGAGGGAGGCCGAATGAGCAGTTCTTC.

This chain links TRBV5-8 with TRBJ2-3; unclear D gene. Germline V gene sequence: CDR1 SGHTS, CDR2 YDEGEE. The length of the CDR3 is 17 residues. Trimming took off 3 bases at V and 4 bases at J, with 21 bases between the two ends. CDR3 in amino acids: CASSSPLTLVLSDTQYF. The CDR3 nucleotides read TGTGCCAGCAGCTCGCCCTTGACACTCGTACTTTCAGATACGCAGTATTTT.

This clone has a single count. V usage is TRBV10-3 and J usage is TRBJ2-1; unclear D gene. The CDR3 totals 13 residues. CDR1 is ENHRY and CDR2 is SYGVKD in the germline V gene. The germline V and J ends were trimmed by 3 bases and 5 bases, with 8 bases remaining between them. CDR3 sequence: CAISDILDNEQFF. In nucleotides, the CDR3 is TGTGCCATCAGTGATATCTTAGACAATGAGCAGTTCTTC.

This chain links TRBV6-5 with TRBJ2-7; tentative D call: TRBD1 (6 bases). The V gene's germline CDR1 is MNHEY and CDR2 SVGAGI. This CDR3 has 14 amino acids. Trimming left V 5 bases short and J 2 bases short, with 13 bases between. The CDR3 bases are TGTGCCAGCAGTAACCGGGACACCACCTACGAGCAGTACTTC. This translates into CASSNRDTTYEQYF.